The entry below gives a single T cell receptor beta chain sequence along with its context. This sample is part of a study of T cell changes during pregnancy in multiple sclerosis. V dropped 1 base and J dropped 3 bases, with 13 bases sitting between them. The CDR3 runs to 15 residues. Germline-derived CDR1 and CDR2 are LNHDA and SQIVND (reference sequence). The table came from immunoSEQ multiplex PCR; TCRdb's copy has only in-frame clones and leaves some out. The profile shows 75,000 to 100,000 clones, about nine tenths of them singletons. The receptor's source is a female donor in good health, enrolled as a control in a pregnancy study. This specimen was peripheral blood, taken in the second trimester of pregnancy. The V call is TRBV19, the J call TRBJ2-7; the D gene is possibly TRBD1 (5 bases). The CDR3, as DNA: TGTGCCAGTAGTATAGGATTCGGACAAATCTACGAGCAGTACTTC. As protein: CASSIGFGQIYEQYF.